Listed below are T cell receptor beta chains from one sample, sequenced in a study of regulatory dendritic cells for organ transplantation. These receptors are not linked to any known antigen. TCRdb keeps only in-frame clones here, not all; method: immunoSEQ multiplex PCR. The sample shows approximately 12,000 clones, 70% to 80% of them seen only once. Sequencing used naive CD4+ T cells from blood cultured with regulatory dendritic cells. These receptors all come from a human donor in good health. Both conserved end residues are part of each CDR3. Fields, in order: D gene, J gene, clone size, V gene, CDR3 DNA, CDR3 protein. D genes are given only for firm matches. Clone sizes are given selectively: once, few, many, or a class where the clone is expanded.

TRBD1 | TRBJ1-6 | few | TRBV2 | TGTGCCAGCAGTTCCTCGACAGGGAATAATTCACCCCTCCACTTT | CASSSSTGNNSPLHF
NA | TRBJ1-1 | few | TRBV5-4 | TGTGCCAGCAGCTTGGCAGGGTTCAACACTGAAGCTTTCTTT | CASSLAGFNTEAFF
TRBD1 | TRBJ2-7 | NA | TRBV18 | TGTGCCAGCTCACCAGGGACAGGAGACTACGAGCAGTACTTC | CASSPGTGDYEQYF
NA | TRBJ2-7 | NA | TRBV4-3 | TGCGCCAGCAGCCAAGATCGGGGATACGAGCAGTACTTC | CASSQDRGYEQYF
TRBD1 | TRBJ2-3 | few | TRBV7-9 | TGTGCCAGCAACTCCGGGACAGAAGATACGCAGTATTTT | CASNSGTEDTQYF
TRBD1 | TRBJ2-1 | once | TRBV6-5 | TGTGCCAGCAGTTCCCCGACAGGGGTACTCAATGAGCAGTTCTTC | CASSSPTGVLNEQFF
TRBD1 | TRBJ2-7 | NA | TRBV6-6 | TGTGCCAGCAGTTACCAGGGGGCAAAAGAGCAGTACTTC | CASSYQGAKEQYF
TRBD2 | TRBJ2-5 | NA | TRBV7-7 | TGTGCTAGCAGCTTAGGAAGCGGGGCTGACCAAGAGACCCAGTACTTC | CASSLGSGADQETQYF
NA | TRBJ1-1 | NA | TRBV4-1 | TGCGCCAGCAGCGAGCGGGGGGCGCAAAACACTGAAGCTTTCTTT | CASSERGAQNTEAFF
NA | TRBJ2-5 | NA | TRBV6-1 | TGTGCCAGCAGTGAAGACAGGGTTGTGAAGACCCAGTACTTC | CASSEDRVVKTQYF
NA | TRBJ2-7 | NA | TRBV6-5 | TGTGCCAGCAGCCTAACAGGAAGCGAGCAGTACTTC | CASSLTGSEQYF
NA | TRBJ1-1 | NA | TRBV5-1 | TGCGCCAGCAGCTTAAAGACAGACACAGTGAACACTGAAGCTTTCTTT | CASSLKTDTVNTEAFF
NA | TRBJ2-3 | once | TRBV5-6 | TGTGCCAGCAGCTTCAGGGGCGCGATGGGCACAGATACGCAGTATTTT | CASSFRGAMGTDTQYF
NA | TRBJ2-7 | NA | TRBV5-5 | TGTGCCAGCAGCTCGACCCCGGGGAAGTCCTACGAGCAGTACTTC | CASSSTPGKSYEQYF
NA | TRBJ1-5 | few | TRBV19 | TGTGCCAGTAGTATCCGGGAGGGCAGTCAGCCCCAGCATTTT | CASSIREGSQPQHF
TRBD1 | TRBJ2-7 | NA | TRBV7-2 | TGTGCCAGCAGCTTAGGGCTTTTTGACAGGGACTACGAGCAGTACTTC | CASSLGLFDRDYEQYF
NA | TRBJ1-1 | NA | TRBV6-4 | TGTGCCAGCAGTGACTCGAGGATAGGGGTCACTGAAGCTTTCTTT | CASSDSRIGVTEAFF
TRBD1 | TRBJ1-2 | NA | TRBV18 | TGTGCCAGCTCGGTCGGGACAGCGCTCGGCTACACCTTC | CASSVGTALGYTF
TRBD1 | TRBJ2-7 | few | TRBV25-1 | TGTGCCAGCAGTGAATCAAGGACAGGGGACTACGAGCAGTACTTC | CASSESRTGDYEQYF
NA | TRBJ2-3 | NA | TRBV5-1 | TGCGCCAGCAGCTCCGATTTCCGGAGCACAGATACGCAGTATTTT | CASSSDFRSTDTQYF
NA | TRBJ2-7 | NA | TRBV14 | TGTGCCAGCAGCCAAGATAACAGGGCCTTGTACGAGCAGTACTTC | CASSQDNRALYEQYF
NA | TRBJ1-2 | NA | TRBV11-2 | TGTGCCAGCACCCCAACGAATAGCTATGGCTACACCTTC | CASTPTNSYGYTF
NA | TRBJ1-1 | NA | TRBV4-1 | TGCGCCAGCAGCCAAACATCGTTGAACACTGAAGCTTTCTTT | CASSQTSLNTEAFF
NA | TRBJ2-1 | NA | TRBV27 | TGTGCCAGCAAATCCCCGGGGAATACCTACAATGAGCAGTTCTTC | CASKSPGNTYNEQFF
TRBD1 | TRBJ1-6 | few | TRBV7-9 | TGTGCCAGCAGTCCCGGACAGGGAAATTCACCCCTCCACTTT | CASSPGQGNSPLHF
TRBD1 | TRBJ2-7 | NA | TRBV6-1 | TGTGCCAGCAGTGGACAGGGATACTACGAGCAGTACTTC | CASSGQGYYEQYF
TRBD1 | TRBJ1-1 | NA | TRBV7-9 | TGTGCCAGCAAGCCGGGACAGGGGTTGGCTTTCTTT | CASKPGQGLAFF
TRBD2 | TRBJ2-5 | NA | TRBV5-1 | TGCGCCAGCAGCTTGGCCTTACTAGCGGGACTCGAGACCCAGTACTTC | CASSLALLAGLETQYF
TRBD1 | TRBJ1-2 | NA | TRBV15 | TGTGCCACCAGCAGAGGGACAGGGGGCGTCTATGGCTACACCTTC | CATSRGTGGVYGYTF
NA | TRBJ2-1 | few | TRBV4-3 | TGCGCCAGCAGCCAGCGGGGCCAGAGCTCCTACAATGAGCAGTTCTTC | CASSQRGQSSYNEQFF
NA | TRBJ1-1 | NA | TRBV14 | TGTGCCAGCAGCCAAGATCAGGTCACTGAAGCTTTCTTT | CASSQDQVTEAFF
TRBD1 | TRBJ2-5 | once | TRBV5-4 | TGTGCCAGCAGCTCGGACAGGGATCACCAAGAGACCCAGTACTTC | CASSSDRDHQETQYF
NA | TRBJ1-4 | NA | TRBV5-1 | TGCGCCAGCAGCTTAGGACAGACTAATGAAAAACTGTTTTTT | CASSLGQTNEKLFF
NA | TRBJ2-2 | NA | TRBV6-4 | TGTGCCAGCAGCCCTCTCCGGGGGACCGGGGAGCTGTTTTTT | CASSPLRGTGELFF
NA | TRBJ1-2 | NA | TRBV2 | TGTGCCAGCAGTGAACAGGAGGCGAGCTATGGCTACACCTTC | CASSEQEASYGYTF
TRBD1 | TRBJ1-2 | NA | TRBV7-8 | TGTGCCAGCAGCCTCCGACAGGGGGCCGATGGCTACACCTTC | CASSLRQGADGYTF
NA | TRBJ2-3 | NA | TRBV19 | TGTGCCAGTAGTTCTACCTGGGATACGCAGTATTTT | CASSSTWDTQYF
NA | TRBJ1-6 | once | TRBV6-6 | TGTGCCACCGGGGGGGATTATAATTCACCCCTCCACTTT | CATGGDYNSPLHF
TRBD1 | TRBJ1-5 | NA | TRBV19 | TGTGCCAGTAGTTTTGGACAGGGAATACGTCAGCCCCAGCATTTT | CASSFGQGIRQPQHF
NA | TRBJ1-1 | few | TRBV9 | TGTGCCAGCAGCGTAGATATAGGAGACACTGAAGCTTTCTTT | CASSVDIGDTEAFF
TRBD1 | TRBJ1-2 | NA | TRBV29-1 | TGCAGCGTGGCTCCGGGACAGGGCTATGGCTACACCTTC | CSVAPGQGYGYTF
NA | TRBJ1-6 | NA | TRBV7-2 | TGTGCCAGCAGCTTAGGGAGCTCCTATAATTCACCCCTCCACTTT | CASSLGSSYNSPLHF
TRBD2 | TRBJ2-1 | few | TRBV5-1 | TGCGCCAGCAGCTTGGGGCTAGCGGACAATGAGCAGTTCTTC | CASSLGLADNEQFF
TRBD1 | TRBJ2-5 | NA | TRBV5-1 | TGCGCCAGCGAACGGGACAGGGGCCAAGAGACCCAGTACTTC | CASERDRGQETQYF
NA | TRBJ2-1 | NA | TRBV10-3 | TGTGCCATCAGTGACCCATGGACAGAGGCTAACAATGAGCAGTTCTTC | CAISDPWTEANNEQFF
NA | TRBJ2-1 | NA | TRBV6-1 | TGTGCCAGCAGAGGGAGCTCCTACAATGAGCAGTTCTTC | CASRGSSYNEQFF
NA | TRBJ2-7 | NA | TRBV19 | TGTGCCAGTAGTCGGGACTCAGACTACGAGCAGTACTTC | CASSRDSDYEQYF
TRBD1 | TRBJ2-5 | NA | TRBV11-3 | TGTGCCAGCAGCCCGGGACAGGGAGTAGGGGAGACCCAGTACTTC | CASSPGQGVGETQYF
NA | TRBJ2-7 | few | TRBV11-2 | TGTGCCAGCAGCTCTACCCGGACAGCGAACGAGCAGTACTTC | CASSSTRTANEQYF
TRBD2 | TRBJ2-1 | NA | TRBV18 | TGTGCCAGCTCACCAATGGGGGGGATGTACAATGAGCAGTTCTTC | CASSPMGGMYNEQFF
NA | TRBJ2-3 | NA | TRBV11-2 | TGTGCCAGCAGCCCCAGGGGTGGGAGCACAGATACGCAGTATTTT | CASSPRGGSTDTQYF